This TCR beta chain was retrieved from a study of shared clonotypes between healthy human individuals. This clone was counted between two and nine times. Produced via immunoSEQ multiplex PCR; TCRdb's table is partial and in-frame only. The table has around 700,000 clones, around 72% seen once; the top ten hold 1.8%. Sequenced: memory CD4+ T cells sorted from blood. Subset indicated: CD45RA-negative fraction. The source of this sequence is a woman in her 30s in good health.

For the CDR3, the DNA is TGTGCCAGCAGTACCCGGACAGGTGGCTATGGCTACACCTTC. Amino acid sequence: CASSTRTGGYGYTF. This chain uses TRBV6-5 with TRBJ1-2, with 7 bases identical to TRBD1. Germline CDR1 reads MNHEY; CDR2 reads SVGAGI. The CDR3 has 14 amino acids. Trimming at V came to 5 bases and at J to 4 bases, leaving 7 bases not matched to a gene.